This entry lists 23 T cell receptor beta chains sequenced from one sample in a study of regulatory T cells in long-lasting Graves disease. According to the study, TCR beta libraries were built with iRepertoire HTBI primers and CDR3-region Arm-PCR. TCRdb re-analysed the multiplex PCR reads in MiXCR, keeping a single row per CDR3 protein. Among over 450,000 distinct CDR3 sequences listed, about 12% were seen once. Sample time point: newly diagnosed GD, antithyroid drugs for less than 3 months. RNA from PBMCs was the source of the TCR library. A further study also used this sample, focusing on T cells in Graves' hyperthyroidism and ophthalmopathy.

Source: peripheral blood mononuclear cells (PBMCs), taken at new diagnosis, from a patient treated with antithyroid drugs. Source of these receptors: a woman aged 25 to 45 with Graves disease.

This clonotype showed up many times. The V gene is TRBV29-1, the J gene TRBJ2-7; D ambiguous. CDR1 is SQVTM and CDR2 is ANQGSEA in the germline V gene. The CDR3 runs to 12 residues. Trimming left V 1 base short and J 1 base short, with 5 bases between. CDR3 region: CSVEGRSYEQYF. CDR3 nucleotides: TGCAGCGTTGAAGGTCGTTCCTACGAGCAGTACTTC.

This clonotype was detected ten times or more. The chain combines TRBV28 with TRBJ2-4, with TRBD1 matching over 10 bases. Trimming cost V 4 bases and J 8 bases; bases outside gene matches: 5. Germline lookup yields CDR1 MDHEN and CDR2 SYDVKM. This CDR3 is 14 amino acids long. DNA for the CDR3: TGTGCCAGCAGTTGGGTCGGGACAGGGGACATTCAGTACTTC. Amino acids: CASSWVGTGDIQYF.

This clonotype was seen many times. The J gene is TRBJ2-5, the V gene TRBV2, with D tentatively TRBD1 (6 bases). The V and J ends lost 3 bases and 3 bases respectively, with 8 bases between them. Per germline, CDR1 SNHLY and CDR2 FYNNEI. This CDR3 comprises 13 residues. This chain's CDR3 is CASSDKGEETQYF. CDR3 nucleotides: TGTGCCAGCAGTGACAAGGGGGAAGAGACCCAGTACTTC.

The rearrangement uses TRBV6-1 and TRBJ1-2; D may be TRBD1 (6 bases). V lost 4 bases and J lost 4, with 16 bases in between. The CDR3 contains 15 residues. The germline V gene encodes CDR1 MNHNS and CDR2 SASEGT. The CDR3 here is CASSAYRDVFYGYTF. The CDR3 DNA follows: TGTGCCAGCAGTGCCTACAGGGATGTCTTCTATGGCTACACCTTC.

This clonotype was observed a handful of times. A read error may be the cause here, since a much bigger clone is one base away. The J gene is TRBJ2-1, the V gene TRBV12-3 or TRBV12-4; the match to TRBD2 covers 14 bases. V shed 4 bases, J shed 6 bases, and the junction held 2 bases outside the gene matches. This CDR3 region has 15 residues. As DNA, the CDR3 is TGTGCCAGCAGTTCGGGACTAGCGGGAGTCAATGAGCAGTTCTTC. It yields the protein CASSSGLAGVNEQFF.

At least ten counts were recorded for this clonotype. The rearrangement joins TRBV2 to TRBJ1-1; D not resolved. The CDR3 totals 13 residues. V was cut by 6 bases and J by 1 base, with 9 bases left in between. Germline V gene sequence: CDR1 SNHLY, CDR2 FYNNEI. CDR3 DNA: TGTGCCAGCAGCGCGGAACGGAACACTGAAGCTTTCTTT. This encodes CASSAERNTEAFF.

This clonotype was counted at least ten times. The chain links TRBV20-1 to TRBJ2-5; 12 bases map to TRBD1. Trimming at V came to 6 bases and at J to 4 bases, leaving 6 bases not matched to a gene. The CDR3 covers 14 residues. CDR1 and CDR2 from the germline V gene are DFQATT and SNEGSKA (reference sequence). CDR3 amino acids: CSAGDRGRGETQYF. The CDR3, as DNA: TGCAGTGCGGGGGACAGGGGGCGGGGAGAGACCCAGTACTTC.

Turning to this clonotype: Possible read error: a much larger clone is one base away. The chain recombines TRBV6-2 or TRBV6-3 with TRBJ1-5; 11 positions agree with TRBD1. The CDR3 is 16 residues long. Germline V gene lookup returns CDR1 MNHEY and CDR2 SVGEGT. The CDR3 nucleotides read TGTACCAGCAGATACCAGGGACAGGGGGTAGGCCAGCCCCAGCATTTT. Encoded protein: CTSRYQGQGVGQPQHF.

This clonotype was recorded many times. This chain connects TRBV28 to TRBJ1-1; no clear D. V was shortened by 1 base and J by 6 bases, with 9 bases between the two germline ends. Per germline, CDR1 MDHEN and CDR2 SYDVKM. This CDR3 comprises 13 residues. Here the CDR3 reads CASSLYRGAEAFF. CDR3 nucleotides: TGTGCCAGCAGTTTATACCGTGGGGCTGAAGCTTTCTTT.

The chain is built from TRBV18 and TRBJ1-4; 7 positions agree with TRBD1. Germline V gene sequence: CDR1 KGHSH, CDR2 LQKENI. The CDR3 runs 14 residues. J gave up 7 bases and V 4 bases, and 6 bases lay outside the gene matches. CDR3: CASSRDSLLEKLFF. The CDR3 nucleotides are TGTGCCAGCTCACGGGACAGCTTACTTGAAAAACTGTTTTTT.

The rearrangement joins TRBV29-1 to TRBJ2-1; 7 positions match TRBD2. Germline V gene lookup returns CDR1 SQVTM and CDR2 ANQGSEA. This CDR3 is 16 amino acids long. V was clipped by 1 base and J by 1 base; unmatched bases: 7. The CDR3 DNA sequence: TGCAGCGTTGAAGGCGTCTCTAGCGGATCCTACAATGAGCAGTTCTTC. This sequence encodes CSVEGVSSGSYNEQFF.

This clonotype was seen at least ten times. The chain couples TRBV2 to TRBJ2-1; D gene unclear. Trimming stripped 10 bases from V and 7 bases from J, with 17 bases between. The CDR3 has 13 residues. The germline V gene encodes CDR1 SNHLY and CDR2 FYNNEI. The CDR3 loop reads CAIEKQFGNEQFF. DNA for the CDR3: TGTGCCATCGAGAAGCAATTTGGAAATGAGCAGTTCTTC.

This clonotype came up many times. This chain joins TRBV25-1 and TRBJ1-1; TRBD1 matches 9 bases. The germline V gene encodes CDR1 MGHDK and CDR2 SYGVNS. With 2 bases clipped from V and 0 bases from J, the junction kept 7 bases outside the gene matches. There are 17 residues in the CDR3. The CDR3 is CASSERRTGDVNTEAFF. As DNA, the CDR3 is TGTGCCAGCAGTGAAAGGAGGACAGGGGATGTGAACACTGAAGCTTTCTTT.

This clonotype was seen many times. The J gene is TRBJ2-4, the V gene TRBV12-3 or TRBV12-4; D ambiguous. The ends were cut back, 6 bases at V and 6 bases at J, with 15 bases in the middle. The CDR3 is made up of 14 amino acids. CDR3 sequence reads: CASRLVGGPNIQYF. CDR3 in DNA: TGTGCCAGCAGACTCGTCGGCGGTCCAAACATTCAGTACTTC.

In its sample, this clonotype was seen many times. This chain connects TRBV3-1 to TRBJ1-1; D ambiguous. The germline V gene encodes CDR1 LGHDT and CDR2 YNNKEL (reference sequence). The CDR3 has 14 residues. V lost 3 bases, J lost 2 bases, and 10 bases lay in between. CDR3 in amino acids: CASSHLRVNTEAFF. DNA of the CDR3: TGTGCCAGCAGCCATCTGAGAGTAAACACTGAAGCTTTCTTT.

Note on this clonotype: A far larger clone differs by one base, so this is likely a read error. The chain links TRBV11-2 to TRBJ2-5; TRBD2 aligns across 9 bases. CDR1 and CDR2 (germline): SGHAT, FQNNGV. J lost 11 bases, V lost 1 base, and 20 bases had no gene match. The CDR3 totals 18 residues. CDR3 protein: CASSLVKSSGITYNEQYF. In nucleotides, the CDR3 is TGTGCCAGCAGCTTAGTAAAGTCTAGCGGGATTACCTACAATGAGCAGTACTTC.

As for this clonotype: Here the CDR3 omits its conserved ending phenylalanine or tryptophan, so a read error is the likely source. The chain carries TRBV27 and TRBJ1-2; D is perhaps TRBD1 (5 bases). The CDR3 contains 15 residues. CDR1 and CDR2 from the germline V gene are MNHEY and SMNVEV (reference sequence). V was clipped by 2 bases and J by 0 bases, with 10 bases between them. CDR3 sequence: CASSLTQGANYGYTL. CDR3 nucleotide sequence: TGTGCCAGCAGTTTAACCCAGGGAGCTAACTATGGCTACACCTTA.

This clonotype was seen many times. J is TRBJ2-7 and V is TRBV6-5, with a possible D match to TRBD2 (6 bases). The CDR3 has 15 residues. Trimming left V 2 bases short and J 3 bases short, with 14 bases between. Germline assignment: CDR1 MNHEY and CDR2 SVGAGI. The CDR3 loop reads CASSYGAGNFYEQYF. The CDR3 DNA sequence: TGTGCCAGCAGTTACGGGGCGGGGAACTTCTACGAGCAGTACTTC.

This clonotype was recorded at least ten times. The CDR3 sequence: CARRQSDQPQHF. CDR3 sequence (DNA): TGTGCCCGACGACAGTCGGATCAGCCCCAGCATTTT. The J gene is TRBJ1-5, the V gene TRBV6-2 or TRBV6-3, with D possibly TRBD1 on 5 matching bases. Trimming cost V 11 bases and J 5 bases, with 13 bases left between them. Germline-derived CDR1 and CDR2 are MNHEY and SVGEGT. The CDR3 is 12 residues long.

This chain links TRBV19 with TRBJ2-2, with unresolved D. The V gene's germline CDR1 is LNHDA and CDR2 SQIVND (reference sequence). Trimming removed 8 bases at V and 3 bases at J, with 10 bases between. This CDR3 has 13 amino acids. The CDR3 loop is CASEDTYTGELFF. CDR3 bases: TGTGCCAGTGAAGACACCTACACCGGGGAGCTGTTTTTT.

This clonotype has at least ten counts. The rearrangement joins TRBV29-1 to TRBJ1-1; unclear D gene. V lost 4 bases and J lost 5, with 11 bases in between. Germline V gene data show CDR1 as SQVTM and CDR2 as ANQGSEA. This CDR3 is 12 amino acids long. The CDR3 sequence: CSVGRLRTEAFF. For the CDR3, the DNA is TGCAGCGTTGGTAGACTTAGGACTGAAGCTTTCTTT. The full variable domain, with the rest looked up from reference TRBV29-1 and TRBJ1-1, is SAVISQKPSRDICQRGTSLTIQCQVDSQVTMMFWYRQQPGQSLTLIATANQGSEATYESGFVIDKFPISRPNLTFSTLTVSNMSPEDSSIYLCSVGRLRTEAFFGQGTRLTVV.

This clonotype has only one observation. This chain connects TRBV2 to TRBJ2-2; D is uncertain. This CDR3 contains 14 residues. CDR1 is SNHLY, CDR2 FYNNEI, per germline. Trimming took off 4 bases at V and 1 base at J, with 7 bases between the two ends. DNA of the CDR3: TGTGCCAGCAGTGCGACGAGGAACACCGGGGAGCTGTTTTTT. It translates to CASSATRNTGELFF.

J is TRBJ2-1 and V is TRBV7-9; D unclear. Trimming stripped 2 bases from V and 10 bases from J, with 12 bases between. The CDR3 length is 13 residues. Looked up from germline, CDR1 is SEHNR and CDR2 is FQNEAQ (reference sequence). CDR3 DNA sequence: TGTGCCAGCAGCTTATTCGCCGGTTGGGAGCAGTTCTTC. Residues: CASSLFAGWEQFF.